This TCR beta chain was sequenced during a study of Ad26.COV2.S vaccination and SARS-CoV-2 variants. At the level of the study: Donor was assigned to the Ad26.COV2.S arm of trial COV1001. Ad26.COV2.S given intramuscularly, once or twice 56 days apart.

The study's findings and limits: Researchers cautioned that TCR breadth and depth analyses may have underestimated total T cell responses.

Method: immunoSEQ multiplex PCR; TCRdb's copy keeps in-frame clones and lacks some. The sample consists of some 350,000 clones, roughly 90% of them appearing once. As for this clone: The target antigen is unknown.

CDR1 is MNHEY and CDR2 is SVGAGI in the germline V gene. With 4 bases removed from V and 7 bases from J, the gap between germline ends came to 14 bases. CDR3 length equals 14 residues. Specified treatment: 15 to 20 received Ad26.COV2.S at low or high dose, single or two shots; 5 received placebo; per-sample allocation not given. Material that was analyzed had been drawn on day 63 after the first vaccine or placebo injection. An adult of 18-55 years in Boston served as donor. V usage is TRBV6-5 and J usage is TRBJ2-4; possibly TRBD1 or TRBD2 for D (5 bases each). The sequenced sample was peripheral blood, obtained in a trial of Ad26.COV2.S vaccine versus placebo. The receptor's source is a person between 18 and 60 years old who received the Ad26.COV2.S COVID-19 vaccine or a placebo. CDR3 residues: CASSSGPLMNIQYF. CDR3 sequence (DNA): TGTGCCAGCAGTTCGGGACCCCTGATGAACATTCAGTACTTC.